Sequencing of this TCR beta chain was carried out in a study of OX40 agonist ivuxolimab in advanced cancers. Background on the study: The patients got ivuxolimab, which is an agonistic anti-OX40 (CD134) antibody.

V lost 6 bases, J lost 1 base, and 13 bases lay in between. Germline CDR1 MDHEN, CDR2 SYDVKM. The CDR3 totals 16 residues. TCRdb's table, derived via immunoSEQ multiplex PCR, lists solely in-frame clones and lacks some. The sample consists of 65,000 to 100,000 clones, around 91% of them appearing once. It was autoimmune disease history or systemic immunosuppression that excluded patients. The sample here was CD4+ or CD8+ T cells sorted from blood, taken in a trial of the OX40 agonist ivuxolimab. The J gene is TRBJ2-6, the V gene TRBV28; TRBD1 is a possible D gene (6 bases). This clonotype originated in an adult with an advanced solid tumor such as melanoma, head and neck, liver or kidney cancer. This chain's CDR3 is CASSHPRGSGANVLTF. The CDR3 bases are TGTGCCAGCAGCCACCCCAGGGGTTCTGGGGCCAACGTCCTGACTTTC.